A selection of T cell receptor beta chains follows, all from one sample in a study of blood T cells in healthy people across ages. TCRdb re-analysed the 5' RACE reads in MiXCR, keeping a single row per CDR3 protein. The sample lists a few hundred thousand distinct CDR3 sequences; 27% were seen once. Sequenced input: blood. Source of these receptors: a woman aged 70-85 years in good health. Each CDR3 is given with its conserved first and last residue. A D gene is named only where the DNA matches it firmly. For some rows the clone size is stated as once, few or many, or as a class when expanded; others skip it.

clone size: few; CDR3 length: 15; D gene: .; V gene: TRBV9; J gene: TRBJ1-1; CDR3 protein: CASSVGSLGNTEAFF; CDR3 DNA: TGTGCCAGCAGCGTAGGTTCCCTAGGGAACACTGAAGCTTTCTTT
clone size: .; CDR3 length: 15; D gene: .; V gene: TRBV29-1; J gene: TRBJ2-3; CDR3 protein: CSAFPQDSPTDTQYF; CDR3 DNA: TGCAGCGCTTTTCCCCAAGACAGCCCCACAGATACGCAGTATTTT
clone size: .; CDR3 length: 15; D gene: .; V gene: TRBV7-2; J gene: TRBJ2-4; CDR3 protein: CASSSQGSGGNIQYF; CDR3 DNA: TGTGCCAGCAGCTCACAGGGATCTGGAGGGAACATTCAGTACTTC
clone size: .; CDR3 length: 16; D gene: TRBD2; V gene: TRBV20-1; J gene: TRBJ2-7; CDR3 protein: CSARKPSGGTPYEQYF; CDR3 DNA: TGCAGTGCTAGAAAGCCCAGCGGGGGTACCCCCTACGAGCAGTACTTC
clone size: .; CDR3 length: 12; D gene: .; V gene: TRBV7-2; J gene: TRBJ1-6; CDR3 protein: CASSSQTLTLHF; CDR3 DNA: TGTGCCAGCAGCTCCCAGACTCTAACCCTCCACTTT
clone size: few; CDR3 length: 15; D gene: .; V gene: TRBV6-2/TRBV6-3; J gene: TRBJ2-4; CDR3 protein: CASSWAGSAKNIQYF; CDR3 DNA: TGTGCCAGCAGTTGGGCGGGGTCAGCCAAAAACATTCAGTACTTC
clone size: .; CDR3 length: 14; D gene: .; V gene: TRBV11-2; J gene: TRBJ2-1; CDR3 protein: CASSSTGQNNEQFF; CDR3 DNA: TGTGCCAGCAGCTCCACTGGACAGAACAATGAGCAGTTCTTC
clone size: .; CDR3 length: 14; D gene: TRBD1; V gene: TRBV6-5; J gene: TRBJ1-5; CDR3 protein: CASSPQGVSQPQHF; CDR3 DNA: TGTGCCAGCAGTCCACAGGGGGTGAGTCAGCCCCAGCATTTT
clone size: .; CDR3 length: 16; D gene: TRBD2; V gene: TRBV20-1; J gene: TRBJ2-7; CDR3 protein: CSIHPQTSGTQYEQYF; CDR3 DNA: TGCAGTATCCATCCACAGACTAGCGGGACGCAATACGAGCAGTACTTC
clone size: few; CDR3 length: 15; D gene: TRBD1; V gene: TRBV3-1; J gene: TRBJ2-7; CDR3 protein: CASSPPDRSSYEQYF; CDR3 DNA: TGTGCCAGCAGCCCCCCGGACAGGAGCTCCTACGAGCAGTACTTC
clone size: few; CDR3 length: 14; D gene: .; V gene: TRBV7-9; J gene: TRBJ2-7; CDR3 protein: CASSFSAAAYEQYF; CDR3 DNA: TGTGCCAGCAGCTTTTCAGCCGCGGCCTACGAGCAGTACTTC
clone size: .; CDR3 length: 13; D gene: .; V gene: TRBV5-1; J gene: TRBJ1-2; CDR3 protein: CASSLAGDSGYTF; CDR3 DNA: TGCGCCAGCAGCTTAGCAGGGGATAGTGGCTACACCTTC
clone size: few; CDR3 length: 15; D gene: TRBD1; V gene: TRBV9; J gene: TRBJ2-5; CDR3 protein: CASGLTGVFQETQYF; CDR3 DNA: TGTGCCAGCGGTTTAACAGGGGTGTTCCAAGAGACCCAGTACTTC
clone size: .; CDR3 length: 14; D gene: TRBD2; V gene: TRBV29-1; J gene: TRBJ2-1; CDR3 protein: CSVEISGGAGEQFF; CDR3 DNA: TGCAGCGTTGAGATAAGCGGGGGGGCGGGTGAGCAGTTCTTC
clone size: .; CDR3 length: 15; D gene: TRBD1; V gene: TRBV5-1; J gene: TRBJ2-1; CDR3 protein: CASSLQGALYNEQFF; CDR3 DNA: TGCGCCAGCAGCTTGCAGGGGGCCCTGTACAATGAGCAGTTCTTC
clone size: .; CDR3 length: 12; D gene: TRBD1; V gene: TRBV19; J gene: TRBJ1-2; CDR3 protein: CASTLQGGGYTF; CDR3 DNA: TGTGCCAGTACCCTTCAGGGGGGCGGCTACACCTTC
clone size: few; CDR3 length: 16; D gene: TRBD1; V gene: TRBV7-2; J gene: TRBJ1-4; CDR3 protein: CASSLGADRDNEKLFF; CDR3 DNA: TGTGCCAGCAGCTTAGGAGCGGACAGGGATAATGAAAAACTGTTTTTT
clone size: few; CDR3 length: 15; D gene: TRBD1; V gene: TRBV5-1; J gene: TRBJ2-5; CDR3 protein: CASSHGQGAMETQYF; CDR3 DNA: TGCGCCAGCAGCCACGGACAGGGGGCGATGGAGACCCAGTACTTC
clone size: .; CDR3 length: 12; D gene: .; V gene: TRBV29-1; J gene: TRBJ1-3; CDR3 protein: CSVDNGGNTIYF; CDR3 DNA: TGCAGCGTTGACAACGGTGGAAACACCATATATTTT
clone size: few; CDR3 length: 13; D gene: TRBD2; V gene: TRBV20-1; J gene: TRBJ2-5; CDR3 protein: CSASARGGETQYF; CDR3 DNA: TGCAGTGCTAGCGCGCGGGGGGGTGAGACCCAGTACTTC
clone size: many; CDR3 length: 14; D gene: .; V gene: TRBV4-3; J gene: TRBJ2-3; CDR3 protein: CASSPTGTTDTQYF; CDR3 DNA: TGCGCCAGCAGCCCGACAGGGACTACAGATACGCAGTATTTT
clone size: .; CDR3 length: 12; D gene: .; V gene: TRBV25-1; J gene: TRBJ1-1; CDR3 protein: CASSPVGSEAFF; CDR3 DNA: TGTGCCAGCAGTCCCGTTGGGTCGGAGGCTTTCTTT
clone size: .; CDR3 length: 12; D gene: .; V gene: TRBV30; J gene: TRBJ1-2; CDR3 protein: CAWSVGPPRYTF; CDR3 DNA: TGTGCCTGGAGTGTTGGCCCGCCACGGTACACCTTC
clone size: .; CDR3 length: 15; D gene: TRBD1; V gene: TRBV12-3/TRBV12-4; J gene: TRBJ2-1; CDR3 protein: CASRTGTGAYNEQFF; CDR3 DNA: TGTGCCAGCAGGACCGGGACAGGGGCCTACAATGAGCAGTTCTTC
clone size: .; CDR3 length: 14; D gene: TRBD1; V gene: TRBV10-3; J gene: TRBJ2-2; CDR3 protein: CATGPTGDTGELFF; CDR3 DNA: TGTGCCACGGGGCCGACAGGGGACACCGGGGAGCTGTTTTTT
clone size: few; CDR3 length: 14; D gene: TRBD1; V gene: TRBV6-5; J gene: TRBJ2-3; CDR3 protein: CASSYQDRADTQYF; CDR3 DNA: TGTGCCAGCAGTTACCAAGACAGGGCAGATACGCAGTATTTT
clone size: .; CDR3 length: 16; D gene: .; V gene: TRBV7-9; J gene: TRBJ2-3; CDR3 protein: CASSSPYTGGTDTQYF; CDR3 DNA: TGTGCCAGCAGCTCCCCATATACGGGGGGCACAGATACGCAGTATTTT
clone size: .; CDR3 length: 16; D gene: .; V gene: TRBV5-6; J gene: TRBJ2-1; CDR3 protein: CASSFLGKSSYNEQFF; CDR3 DNA: TGTGCCAGCAGCTTCCTAGGGAAGAGCTCCTACAATGAGCAGTTCTTC
clone size: few; CDR3 length: 17; D gene: TRBD2; V gene: TRBV4-3; J gene: TRBJ2-2; CDR3 protein: CASSQASSGGYTGELFF; CDR3 DNA: TGCGCCAGCAGCCAAGCGTCCAGCGGGGGGTATACCGGGGAGCTGTTTTTT
clone size: .; CDR3 length: 11; D gene: .; V gene: TRBV3-1; J gene: TRBJ2-5; CDR3 protein: CASSTNSPQYF; CDR3 DNA: TGTGCCAGCAGCACTAACTCCCCCCAGTACTTC
clone size: few; CDR3 length: 13; D gene: .; V gene: TRBV10-3; J gene: TRBJ2-3; CDR3 protein: CAISGPRTDTQYF; CDR3 DNA: TGTGCCATCAGTGGACCTCGAACAGATACGCAGTATTTT
clone size: few; CDR3 length: 17; D gene: .; V gene: TRBV6-6; J gene: TRBJ1-1; CDR3 protein: CASSSRPLTGIAAEAFF; CDR3 DNA: TGTGCCAGCAGTTCCCGACCCCTAACAGGTATCGCCGCTGAAGCTTTCTTT
clone size: few; CDR3 length: 12; D gene: .; V gene: TRBV29-1; J gene: TRBJ2-3; CDR3 protein: CSVPRQKDTQYF; CDR3 DNA: TGCAGCGTTCCCAGGCAAAAAGATACGCAGTATTTT
clone size: few; CDR3 length: 15; D gene: .; V gene: TRBV3-1; J gene: TRBJ2-1; CDR3 protein: CASSQRTRGSNEQFF; CDR3 DNA: TGTGCCAGCAGCCAAAGGACAAGGGGCTCCAATGAGCAGTTCTTC
clone size: .; CDR3 length: 13; D gene: .; V gene: TRBV11-1; J gene: TRBJ2-5; CDR3 protein: CASSPSWGETQYF; CDR3 DNA: TGTGCCAGCAGCCCCTCCTGGGGGGAGACCCAGTACTTC
clone size: few; CDR3 length: 15; D gene: .; V gene: TRBV20-1; J gene: TRBJ2-4; CDR3 protein: CSAYTPDSTKNIQYF; CDR3 DNA: TGCAGTGCTTATACTCCCGACTCCACCAAAAACATTCAGTACTTC
clone size: .; CDR3 length: 14; D gene: TRBD2; V gene: TRBV7-2; J gene: TRBJ2-5; CDR3 protein: CASSGTGGRETQYF; CDR3 DNA: TGTGCCAGCAGCGGAACGGGGGGGCGGGAGACCCAGTACTTC
clone size: .; CDR3 length: 16; D gene: .; V gene: TRBV5-1; J gene: TRBJ2-2; CDR3 protein: CASSLLGPLNTGELFF; CDR3 DNA: TGCGCCAGCAGCTTGCTTGGACCGTTGAACACCGGGGAGCTGTTTTTT
clone size: few; CDR3 length: 16; D gene: TRBD1; V gene: TRBV18; J gene: TRBJ2-5; CDR3 protein: CASSPKTGGALETQYF; CDR3 DNA: TGTGCCAGCTCACCTAAGACAGGGGGCGCGTTGGAGACCCAGTACTTC
clone size: few; CDR3 length: 12; D gene: .; V gene: TRBV29-1; J gene: TRBJ1-2; CDR3 protein: CSGVETSYGYTF; CDR3 DNA: TGCAGCGGCGTTGAGACCAGCTATGGCTACACCTTC
clone size: .; CDR3 length: 14; D gene: TRBD1; V gene: TRBV18; J gene: TRBJ1-1; CDR3 protein: CASSAGTVNTEAFF; CDR3 DNA: TGTGCCAGCTCAGCCGGGACAGTAAACACTGAAGCTTTCTTT
clone size: few; CDR3 length: 15; D gene: .; V gene: TRBV4-3; J gene: TRBJ1-6; CDR3 protein: CASSQENRPNSPLHF; CDR3 DNA: TGCGCCAGCAGCCAAGAAAACAGGCCCAATTCACCCCTCCACTTT
clone size: once; CDR3 length: 14; D gene: .; V gene: TRBV14; J gene: TRBJ2-7; CDR3 protein: CASSPSSGAYEQYF; CDR3 DNA: TGTGCCAGCAGCCCCTCTTCTGGAGCCTACGAGCAGTACTTC
clone size: .; CDR3 length: 15; D gene: TRBD1; V gene: TRBV7-2; J gene: TRBJ2-5; CDR3 protein: CASRRVQGAQETQYF; CDR3 DNA: TGTGCCAGCAGGCGCGTCCAGGGGGCCCAAGAGACCCAGTACTTC
clone size: few; CDR3 length: 13; D gene: .; V gene: TRBV10-3; J gene: TRBJ2-5; CDR3 protein: CAISEMIQETQYF; CDR3 DNA: TGTGCCATCAGTGAAATGATCCAAGAGACCCAGTACTTC
clone size: few; CDR3 length: 13; D gene: .; V gene: TRBV14; J gene: TRBJ1-2; CDR3 protein: CASSQSSRQKHTF; CDR3 DNA: TGTGCCAGCAGCCAGAGCAGCCGACAAAAACACACCTTC